Following are 11 T cell receptor beta chains from one sample sequenced in a study of T cell repertoires in cytomegalovirus infection. TCRdb redid the calling of the reads with MiXCR, one entry per CDR3 protein. This repertoire shows about 920,000 distinct CDR3 sequences, roughly 30% found once; its top ten account for around 15%. These receptors' antigens are unknown. The sequencing used cultured CD8+ T cells from PBMCs, collected from culture after CMV antigen stimulation. Every receptor here comes from a human donor in good health (CMV status not recorded). Some clones in this sample may be carry-over from other donors' samples.

The chain is built from TRBV19 and TRBJ1-1, with D possibly TRBD1 on 5 matching bases. The V end lost 9 bases, the J end lost 5 bases, and 16 bases lay between the germline ends. There are 13 residues in the CDR3. The germline gives CDR1 LNHDA, CDR2 SQIVND (reference sequence). CDR3 in amino acids: CASNHNPGTEAFF. CDR3 DNA sequence: TGTGCCAGCAACCATAACCCAGGGACTGAAGCTTTCTTT.

This clonotype was seen at least ten times. The rearrangement joins TRBV7-9 to TRBJ2-1; a weak D match, TRBD1 (6 bases). Germline V gene data show CDR1 as SEHNR and CDR2 as FQNEAQ (reference sequence). The CDR3 runs to 15 residues. Trimming cost V 2 bases and J 3 bases, with 11 bases left between them. The CDR3 sequence: CASSLTDRDYNEQFF. CDR3 bases: TGTGCCAGCAGCTTAACGGACAGAGACTACAATGAGCAGTTCTTC.

This clonotype was seen a single time. V is TRBV4-2 and J is TRBJ1-2; 10 positions agree with TRBD1. The CDR3 contains 14 residues. Unmatched junction bases numbered 5, after V lost 4 bases and J lost 6 bases. The germline V gene has CDR1 LGHNA and CDR2 YNFKEQ. The CDR3 nucleotides are TGTGCCAGCAGCCCTTTGACAGGGGGCGATGGCTACACCTTC. Translating it yields CASSPLTGGDGYTF.

This clonotype has ten or more counts. V and J are TRBV7-9 and TRBJ2-7; D ambiguous. The CDR3 is made up of 11 amino acids. Per germline, CDR1 SEHNR and CDR2 FQNEAQ (reference sequence). The V end lost 5 bases, the J end lost 6 bases, and 8 bases lay between the germline ends. The CDR3, as DNA: TGTGCCAGCAGCATAAGCTCCGAGCAGTACTTC. It translates to CASSISSEQYF. Supplemented by reference TRBV7-9 and TRBJ2-7, the full variable domain reads DTGVSQNPRHKITKRGQNVTFRCDPISEHNRLYWYRQTLGQGPEFLTYFQNEAQLEKSRLLSDRFSAERPKGSFSTLEIQRTEQGDSAMYLCASSISSEQYFGPGTRLTVT.

Note on this clonotype: One junction end does not reproduce the germline sequence, and a read error may be involved. The chain has TRBV11-3 and TRBJ1-3; TRBD1 might be the D (5 bases). The CDR3 spans 13 residues. Looked up from germline, CDR1 is SGHNT and CDR2 is YENEEA. The CDR3 DNA follows: TGTGTCAGCAGCTGGGACGGAGGAAACACCATATATTTT. Encoded protein: CVSSWDGGNTIYF.

This clonotype occurred many times. V is TRBV7-8 and J is TRBJ2-2; the D gene is possibly TRBD2 (5 bases). Germline V gives CDR1 SGHVS, CDR2 FQNEAQ. V gave up 3 bases and J gave up 8 bases, with 22 bases separating them. CDR3 length: 17 residues. The chain's CDR3 is CASSFPTRAPGVGELFF. In DNA, the CDR3 is TGTGCCAGCAGCTTCCCCACTAGGGCCCCCGGGGTTGGGGAGCTGTTTTTT.

This clonotype was picked up a small number of times. CDR3 coding DNA: TGTGCCAGCAGGCTAGGGTTCCACGAGCAGTACTTC. Translated: CASRLGFHEQYF. This sequence joins TRBV7-9 and TRBJ2-7; D not resolved. This CDR3 comprises 12 residues. Trimming left V 6 bases short and J 5 bases short, with 11 bases between. Germline CDR1 and CDR2: SEHNR and FQNEAQ (reference sequence).

The V call is TRBV20-1, the J call TRBJ1-2; 7 positions match TRBD1. Germline trimming cut 6 bases from V and 3 bases from J; bases unmatched to any gene: 7. CDR1 DFQATT and CDR2 SNEGSKA come from the germline V gene (reference sequence). The CDR3 consists of 13 residues. The DNA of the CDR3 is TGCAGTGCCCTAGAGGGGGCAGACTATGGCTACACCTTC. Translation: CSALEGADYGYTF.

The chain has TRBV15 and TRBJ2-4; the D is unclear. Per germline, CDR1 LNHNV and CDR2 YYDKDF (reference sequence). The CDR3 has 14 residues. Trimming left V 1 base short and J 5 bases short, with 9 bases between. The CDR3 nucleotides are TGTGCCACCAGCAGAGCAGGCTTGGAAAACATTCAGTACTTC. This gives the protein CATSRAGLENIQYF.

The rearrangement links TRBV7-9 to TRBJ2-7; D unclear. Trimming left V 3 bases short and J 3 bases short, with 9 bases between. The CDR3 covers 13 residues. Germline CDR1 reads SEHNR; CDR2 reads FQNEAQ (reference sequence). The CDR3: CASSLAELYEQYF. CDR3 sequence (DNA): TGTGCCAGCAGCTTGGCGGAACTCTACGAGCAGTACTTC. The entire variable domain, with the rest obtained from reference TRBV7-9 and TRBJ2-7, is as follows: DTGVSQNPRHKITKRGQNVTFRCDPISEHNRLYWYRQTLGQGPEFLTYFQNEAQLEKSRLLSDRFSAERPKGSFSTLEIQRTEQGDSAMYLCASSLAELYEQYFGPGTRLTVT.

The DNA for the CDR3 is TGTGCCAGCAGCATGGGCGGACAGGGGGCAGAGACCCAGTACTTC. Protein: CASSMGGQGAETQYF. This sequence joins TRBV12-3 or TRBV12-4 and TRBJ2-5; 11 bases line up with TRBD1. After removal of 6 bases from V and 4 bases from J, the junction contained 7 bases not matched to a gene. There are 15 residues in the CDR3.